Detailed here is one T cell receptor (beta chain). There are 12 residues in the CDR3. V shed 0 bases, J shed 7 bases, and the junction held 0 bases outside the gene matches. Germline lookup yields CDR1 GTSNPN and CDR2 SVGIG (reference sequence). Sequenced by immunoSEQ multiplex PCR; TCRdb stores in-frame clones only, minus some. The sample has some 350,000 clones; more than 85% are singletons. The data were taken from a study of blood T cell repertoires in COVID-19. At the level of the study: PBMCs, B-cell-depleted T cells, or T cells provided the cDNA or gDNA that made up the material.

Participants were aged about 18 to 95 years, lived in around 25 US areas, and enrolled virtually. Categorization into cohorts depended on clinical history that participants reported. Sample: PBMCs or T cells enriched from blood (not recorded which). The gene calls are TRBV30 and TRBJ2-1, with 7 bases lining up with TRBD2. The TCR comes from a woman aged 25 to 45 who had recovered from COVID-19. The CDR3 coding sequence is TGTGCCTGGAGTGTAGCGGGGAATGAGCAGTTCTTC. It specifies CAWSVAGNEQFF.